Below are 11 T cell receptor beta chains sequenced from a single sample in a study of blood T cell repertoires in COVID-19. Generated by immunoSEQ multiplex PCR, the TCRdb table keeps only in-frame clones and is missing some. The table records about 38,000 clones, around 70% of them present only once. Sequenced: peripheral blood. The receptors were gathered from a man between 65 and 85 years old with COVID-19, enrolled during active disease.

This chain links TRBV29-1 with TRBJ2-6; maybe TRBD2 (5 bases). Trimming removed 3 bases from V and 2 bases from J, with 11 bases in between. Germline-derived CDR1 and CDR2 are SQVTM and ANQGSEA. This CDR3 is built from 15 residues. CDR3 DNA sequence: TGCAGCGTTGAGTATATGGAGGCTGGGGCCAACGTCCTGACTTTC. It codes for CSVEYMEAGANVLTF.

By share of the sample, this clone is medium-sized (0.01 to 0.1%). This sequence joins TRBV10-2 and TRBJ2-2; 11 bases fit TRBD2. From germline, CDR1 is WSHSY and CDR2 SAAADI. The V and J ends lost 5 bases and 5 bases, in that order; junction bases with no gene match: 7. This CDR3 region has 16 residues. The CDR3 sequence: CASSTTSGSGTGELFF. The CDR3 bases are TGCGCCAGCAGTACCACTAGCGGGAGTGGAACCGGGGAGCTGTTTTTT.

This clone was recorded once. The V and J genes are TRBV19 and TRBJ1-5, with D possibly matching TRBD1 (5 bases). The CDR3 runs 13 residues. CDR1 LNHDA and CDR2 SQIVND come from the germline V gene (reference sequence). The V gene lost 4 bases and the J gene lost 4 bases, with 8 bases spanning the gap. CDR3 sequence reads: CASSTTANQPQHF. As DNA, the CDR3 is TGTGCCAGTAGTACGACAGCTAATCAGCCCCAGCATTTT.

In its sample, this clone was seen once. J is TRBJ2-3 and V is TRBV18; D is perhaps TRBD2 (5 bases). The germline V gene has CDR1 KGHSH and CDR2 LQKENI. The CDR3 length is 15 residues. V lost 3 bases and J lost 7, with 17 bases in between. CDR3: CASSPGAGGSYTQYF. For the CDR3, the DNA is TGTGCCAGCTCACCGGGAGCAGGAGGTAGTTATACGCAGTATTTT.

This chain connects TRBV6-5 to TRBJ1-6; weak D call: TRBD1 (5 bases). The V and J ends lost 4 bases and 11 bases respectively, with 9 bases between them. Germline V gene data show CDR1 as MNHEY and CDR2 as SVGAGI. CDR3 length: 12 amino acids. In DNA form, the CDR3 reads TGTGCCAGCAGTTTCCCCAGGGCACCCCTCCACTTT. Translating it yields CASSFPRAPLHF.

The rearrangement links TRBV4-2 to TRBJ2-7; D is unresolved. CDR3 length: 13 amino acids. Germline values: CDR1 LGHNA, CDR2 YNFKEQ. V lost 0 bases and J lost 2, with 5 bases in between. The CDR3 region has the DNA TGTGCCAGCAGCCAAGATCAAACCTACGAGCAGTACTTC. It codes for CASSQDQTYEQYF.

This clone was observed a handful of times. This chain connects TRBV10-2 to TRBJ2-1; D uncertain. Per germline, CDR1 WSHSY and CDR2 SAAADI. Deletions cut 3 bases from V and 0 bases from J, with 9 bases between. The CDR3 spans 15 residues. The CDR3 region is CASSEPLSSYNEQFF. The CDR3 DNA reads TGCGCCAGCAGTGAACCGCTTAGCTCCTACAATGAGCAGTTCTTC.

This chain links TRBV5-4 with TRBJ1-2; TRBD1 matches at 7 bases. J lost 0 bases, V lost 4 bases, and 6 bases had no gene match. Germline CDR1 is SGHNT and CDR2 is YYREEE (reference sequence). The CDR3 extends over 15 amino acids. This chain's CDR3 is CASSPQGRTNYGYTF. CDR3 nucleotides: TGTGCCAGCAGCCCACAGGGGAGAACTAACTATGGCTACACCTTC.

The genes are TRBV7-3 and TRBJ1-5, with TRBD1 matching 9 bases. This CDR3 contains 15 residues. The V gene end was trimmed by 8 bases and the J gene end by 8 bases; junction bases not matched to a gene: 13. Germline V lookup: CDR1 SGHTA, CDR2 FQGTGA. The CDR3 reads CASGVGTGRFEPQHF. The CDR3 coding sequence is TGTGCCAGCGGGGTGGGGACAGGGCGTTTTGAGCCCCAGCATTTT.

The gene calls are TRBV7-2 and TRBJ2-7, with 9 bases fitting TRBD2. Unmatched junction bases numbered 12, after V lost 5 bases and J lost 4 bases. The CDR3 has 16 residues. Germline V gene lookup returns CDR1 SGHTA and CDR2 FQGNSA. This chain's CDR3 is CASSPTAGGPGYEQYF. DNA for the CDR3: TGTGCCAGCAGCCCAACCGCGGGGGGGCCGGGTTACGAGCAGTACTTC.

The chain couples TRBV24-1 to TRBJ1-5; TRBD1 is a possible D gene (5 bases). The CDR3 has 14 amino acids. Germline-derived CDR1 and CDR2 are KGHDR and SFDVKD. V lost 3 bases, J lost 5 bases, and 10 bases lay in between. The CDR3 DNA follows: TGTGCCACCAGTGATGCGGGGACTTATCAGCCCCAGCATTTT. It specifies CATSDAGTYQPQHF.